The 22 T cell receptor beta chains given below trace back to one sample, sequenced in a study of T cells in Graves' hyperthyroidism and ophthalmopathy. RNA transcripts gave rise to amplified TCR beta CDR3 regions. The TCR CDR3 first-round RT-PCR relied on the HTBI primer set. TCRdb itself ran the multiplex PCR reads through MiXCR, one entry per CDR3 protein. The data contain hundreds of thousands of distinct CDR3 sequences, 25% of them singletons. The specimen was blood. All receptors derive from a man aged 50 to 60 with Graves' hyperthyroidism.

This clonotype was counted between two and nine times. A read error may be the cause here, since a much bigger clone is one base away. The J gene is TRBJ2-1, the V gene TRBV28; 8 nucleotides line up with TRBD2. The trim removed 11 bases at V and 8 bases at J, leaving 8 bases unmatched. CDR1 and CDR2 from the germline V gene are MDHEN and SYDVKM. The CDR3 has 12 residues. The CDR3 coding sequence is TGTGCCCCATCGGGGGGGTTTGATGAGCAGTTCTTC. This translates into CAPSGGFDEQFF.

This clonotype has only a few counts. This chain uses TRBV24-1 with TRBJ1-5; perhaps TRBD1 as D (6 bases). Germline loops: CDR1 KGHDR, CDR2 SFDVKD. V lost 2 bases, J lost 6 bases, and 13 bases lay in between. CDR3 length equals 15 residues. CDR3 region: CATSDSSQGGQPQHF. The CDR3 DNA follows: TGTGCCACCAGTGATTCCTCACAGGGCGGTCAGCCCCAGCATTTT.

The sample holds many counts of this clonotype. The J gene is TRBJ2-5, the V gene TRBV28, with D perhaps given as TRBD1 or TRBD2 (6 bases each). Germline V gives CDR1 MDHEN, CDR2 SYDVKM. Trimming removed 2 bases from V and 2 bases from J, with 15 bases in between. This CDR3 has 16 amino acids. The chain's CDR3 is CASSLKGGTIQETQYF. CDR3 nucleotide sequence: TGTGCCAGCAGTTTAAAGGGGGGAACAATACAAGAGACCCAGTACTTC. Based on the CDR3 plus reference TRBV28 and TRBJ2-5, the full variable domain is DVKVTQSSRYLVKRTGEKVFLECVQDMDHENMFWYRQDPGLGLRLIYFSYDVKMKEKGDIPEGYSVSREKKERFSLILESASTNQTSMYLCASSLKGGTIQETQYFGPGTRLLVL.

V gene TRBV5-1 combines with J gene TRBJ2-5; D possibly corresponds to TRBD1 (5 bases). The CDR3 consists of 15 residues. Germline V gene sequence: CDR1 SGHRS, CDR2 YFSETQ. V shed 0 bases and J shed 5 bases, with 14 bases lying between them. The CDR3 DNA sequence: TGCGCCAGCAGCTTGGAAGGGGCATTTCGGGAGACCCAGTACTTC. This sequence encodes CASSLEGAFRETQYF.

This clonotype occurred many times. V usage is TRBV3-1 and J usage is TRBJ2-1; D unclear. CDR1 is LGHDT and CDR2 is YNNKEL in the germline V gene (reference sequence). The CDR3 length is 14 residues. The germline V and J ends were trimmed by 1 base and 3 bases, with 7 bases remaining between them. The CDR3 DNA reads TGTGCCAGCAGCCAAGGAGGCAGCTACAATGAGCAGTTCTTC. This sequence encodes CASSQGGSYNEQFF.

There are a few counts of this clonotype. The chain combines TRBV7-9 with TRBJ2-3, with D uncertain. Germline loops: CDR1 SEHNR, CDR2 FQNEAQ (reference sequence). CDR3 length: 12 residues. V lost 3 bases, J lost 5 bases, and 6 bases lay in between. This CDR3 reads CASSFVGDTQYF. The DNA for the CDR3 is TGTGCCAGCAGCTTTGTGGGAGATACGCAGTATTTT.

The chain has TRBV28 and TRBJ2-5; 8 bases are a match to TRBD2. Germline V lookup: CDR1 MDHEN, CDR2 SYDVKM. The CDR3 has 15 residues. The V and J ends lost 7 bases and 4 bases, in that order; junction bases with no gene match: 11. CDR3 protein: CASIGTSHNRETQYF. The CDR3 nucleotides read TGTGCCAGCATCGGGACTAGTCACAACCGAGAGACCCAGTACTTC.

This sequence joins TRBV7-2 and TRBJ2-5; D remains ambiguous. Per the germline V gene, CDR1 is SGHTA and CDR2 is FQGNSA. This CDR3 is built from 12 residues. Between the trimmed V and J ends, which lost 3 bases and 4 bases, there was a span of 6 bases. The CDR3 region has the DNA TGTGCCAGCAGCTTTTTTTCAGAGACCCAGTACTTC. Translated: CASSFFSETQYF. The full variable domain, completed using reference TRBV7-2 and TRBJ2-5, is GAGVSQSPSNKVTEKGKDVELRCDPISGHTALYWYRQSLGQGLEFLIYFQGNSAPDKSGLPSDRFSAERTGGSVSTLTIQRTQQEDSAVYLCASSFFSETQYFGPGTRLLVL.

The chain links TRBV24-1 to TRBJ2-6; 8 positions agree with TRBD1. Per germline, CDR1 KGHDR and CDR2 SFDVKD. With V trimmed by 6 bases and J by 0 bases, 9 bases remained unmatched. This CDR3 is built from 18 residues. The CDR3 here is CATSTAGTGRSGANVLTF. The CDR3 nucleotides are TGTGCCACCAGTACCGCCGGGACAGGACGCTCTGGGGCCAACGTCCTGACTTTC.

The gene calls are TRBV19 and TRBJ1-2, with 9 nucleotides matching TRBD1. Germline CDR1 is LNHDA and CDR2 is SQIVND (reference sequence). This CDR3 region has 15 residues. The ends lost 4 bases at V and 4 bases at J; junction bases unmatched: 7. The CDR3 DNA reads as TGTGCCAGTAGTAGTCCCCTGGGACAGGGCTATGGCTACACCTTC. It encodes CASSSPLGQGYGYTF.

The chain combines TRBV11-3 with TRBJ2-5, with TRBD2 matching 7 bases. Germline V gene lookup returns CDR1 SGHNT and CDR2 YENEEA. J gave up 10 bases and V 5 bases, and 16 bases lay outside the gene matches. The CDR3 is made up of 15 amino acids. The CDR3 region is CASSTDYGDYLDQYF. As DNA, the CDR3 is TGTGCCAGCAGCACAGATTACGGGGACTACTTGGACCAGTACTTC. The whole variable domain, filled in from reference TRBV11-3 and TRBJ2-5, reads EAGVVQSPRYKIIEKKQPVAFWCNPISGHNTLYWYLQNLGQGPELLIRYENEEAVDDSQLPKDRFSAERLKGVDSTLKIQPAELGDSAVYLCASSTDYGDYLDQYFGPGTRLLVL.

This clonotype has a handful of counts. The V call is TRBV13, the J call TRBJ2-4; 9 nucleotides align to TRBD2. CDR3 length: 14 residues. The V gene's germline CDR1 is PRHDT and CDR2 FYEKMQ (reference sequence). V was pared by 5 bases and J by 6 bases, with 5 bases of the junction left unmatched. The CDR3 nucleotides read TGTGCCAGCAGCCGGGCTAGCGGGGCAAACATTCAGTACTTC. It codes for CASSRASGANIQYF. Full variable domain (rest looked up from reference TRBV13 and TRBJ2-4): AAGVIQSPRHLIKEKRETATLKCYPIPRHDTVYWYQQGPGQDPQFLISFYEKMQSDKGSIPDRFSAQQFSDYHSELNMSSLELGDSALYFCASSRASGANIQYFGAGTRLSVL.

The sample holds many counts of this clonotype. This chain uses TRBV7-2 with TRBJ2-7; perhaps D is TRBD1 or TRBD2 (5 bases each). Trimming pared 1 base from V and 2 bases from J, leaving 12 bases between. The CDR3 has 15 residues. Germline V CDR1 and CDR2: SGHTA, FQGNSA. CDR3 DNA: TGTGCCAGCAGCTTAGGGGCCGGGACCGCCTACGAGCAGTACTTC. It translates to CASSLGAGTAYEQYF.

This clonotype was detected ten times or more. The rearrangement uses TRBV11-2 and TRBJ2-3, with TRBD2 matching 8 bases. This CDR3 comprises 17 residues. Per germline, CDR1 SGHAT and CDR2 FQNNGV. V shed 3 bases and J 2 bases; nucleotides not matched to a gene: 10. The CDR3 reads CASSFRSAGATTDTQYF. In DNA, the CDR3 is TGTGCCAGCAGCTTTCGGTCAGCGGGAGCGACCACAGATACGCAGTATTTT.

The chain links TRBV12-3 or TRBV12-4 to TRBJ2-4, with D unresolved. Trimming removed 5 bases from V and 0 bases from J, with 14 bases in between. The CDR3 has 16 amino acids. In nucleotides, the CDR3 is TGTGCCAGCAGTCCCCGACCGACAATAGCCAAAAACATTCAGTACTTC. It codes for CASSPRPTIAKNIQYF.

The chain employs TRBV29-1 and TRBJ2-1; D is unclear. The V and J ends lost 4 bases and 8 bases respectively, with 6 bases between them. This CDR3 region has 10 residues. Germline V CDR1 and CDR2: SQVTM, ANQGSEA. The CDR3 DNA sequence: TGCAGCGTTGGACCAGATGAGCAGTTCTTC. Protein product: CSVGPDEQFF.

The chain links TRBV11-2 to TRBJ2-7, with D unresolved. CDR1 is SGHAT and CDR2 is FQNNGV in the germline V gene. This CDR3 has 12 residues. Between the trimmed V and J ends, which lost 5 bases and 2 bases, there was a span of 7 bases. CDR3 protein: CASSRAPYEQYF. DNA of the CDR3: TGTGCCAGCAGCCGGGCGCCCTACGAGCAGTACTTC. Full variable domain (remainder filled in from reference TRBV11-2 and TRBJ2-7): EAGVAQSPRYKIIEKRQSVAFWCNPISGHATLYWYQQILGQGPKLLIQFQNNGVVDDSQLPKDRFSAERLKGVDSTLKIQPAKLEDSAVYLCASSRAPYEQYFGPGTRLTVT.

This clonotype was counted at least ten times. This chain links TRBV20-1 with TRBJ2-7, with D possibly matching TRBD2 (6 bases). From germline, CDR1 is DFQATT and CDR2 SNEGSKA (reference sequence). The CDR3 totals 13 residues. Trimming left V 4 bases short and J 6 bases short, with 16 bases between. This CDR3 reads CSATVRGWGEQYF. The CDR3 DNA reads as TGCAGTGCTACGGTCCGGGGGTGGGGCGAGCAGTACTTC.

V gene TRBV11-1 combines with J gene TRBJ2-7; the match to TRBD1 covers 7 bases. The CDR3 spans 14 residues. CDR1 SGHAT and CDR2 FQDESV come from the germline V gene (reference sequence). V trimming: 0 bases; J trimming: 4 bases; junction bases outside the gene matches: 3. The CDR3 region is CASSLAPQGYEQYF. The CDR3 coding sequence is TGTGCCAGCAGCTTAGCGCCACAGGGGTACGAGCAGTACTTC.

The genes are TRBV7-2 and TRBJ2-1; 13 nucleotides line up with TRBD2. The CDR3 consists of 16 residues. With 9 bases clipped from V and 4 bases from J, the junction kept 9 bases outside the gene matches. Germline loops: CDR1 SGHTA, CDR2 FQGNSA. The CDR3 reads CASSIQLAGGYNEQFF. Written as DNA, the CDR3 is TGTGCCAGTAGTATCCAACTAGCGGGAGGGTACAATGAGCAGTTCTTC.

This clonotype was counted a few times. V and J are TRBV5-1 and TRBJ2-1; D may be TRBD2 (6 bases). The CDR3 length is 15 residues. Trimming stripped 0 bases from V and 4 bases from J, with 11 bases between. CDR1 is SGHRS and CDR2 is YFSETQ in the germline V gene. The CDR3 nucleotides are TGCGCCAGCAGCTTGGTTAGCGGAAGATACAATGAGCAGTTCTTC. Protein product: CASSLVSGRYNEQFF. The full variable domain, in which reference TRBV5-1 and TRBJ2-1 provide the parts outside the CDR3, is KAGVTQTPRYLIKTRGQQVTLSCSPISGHRSVSWYQQTPGQGLQFLFEYFSETQRNKGNFPGRFSGRQFSNSRSEMNVSTLELGDSALYLCASSLVSGRYNEQFFGPGTRLTVL.

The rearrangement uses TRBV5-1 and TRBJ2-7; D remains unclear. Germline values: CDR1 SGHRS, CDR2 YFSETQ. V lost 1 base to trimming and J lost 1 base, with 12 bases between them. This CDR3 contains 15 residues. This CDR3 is CASSLPMATSYEQYF. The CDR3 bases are TGCGCCAGCAGCTTGCCTATGGCTACTTCCTACGAGCAGTACTTC.